This entry lists 21 T cell receptor beta chains sequenced from one sample in a study of molecular identifiers for immune sequencing clone quantification. TCRdb used MiXCR to reprocess the PCR reads, holding one entry per CDR3 protein. The sample lists about 640,000 distinct CDR3 sequences; 15% to 20% were seen once. The sequenced sample was naive CD8+ T cells from blood, with Jurkat cell RNA spiked in. Specified subset: FACS-sorted CD8+CD4-CCR7+CD45RA+ naive T cells. These receptors were obtained from a human donor in good health. Some libraries in this study had Jurkat cell RNA spiked in.

This clonotype has ten or more counts. V is TRBV4-3 and J is TRBJ2-3; 9 bases align to TRBD2. Looked up from germline, CDR1 is LGHNA and CDR2 is YSLEER. The junction had 9 bases not matched to a gene; V was cut back by 0 bases and J by 5 bases. The CDR3 is 17 amino acids. The CDR3 is CASSQDLQREVEDTQYF. The DNA of the CDR3 is TGCGCCAGCAGCCAAGATCTTCAGCGGGAGGTTGAAGATACGCAGTATTTT.

This rearrangement joins TRBV12-3 or TRBV12-4 to TRBJ2-7; no firm D call. V shed 4 bases and J shed 2 bases, with 12 bases lying between them. The CDR3 contains 14 residues. The CDR3 nucleotides are TGTGCCAGCAGTTCCGGACGGGCCACCTACGAGCAGTACTTC. Translating gives CASSSGRATYEQYF.

With regard to this clonotype: One junction end disagrees with the germline gene, perhaps due to a read error. CDR3 nucleotides: TGCAGCGTCGAAGGGACTAGCGGGGCAAGCTCCTACAATGAGCAGTTCTTC. Amino acids: CSVEGTSGASSYNEQFF. V is TRBV29-1 and J is TRBJ2-1; 13 bases fit TRBD2. The CDR3 length is 17 residues. The germline CDR1 and CDR2 sequences are SQVTM and ANQGSEA.

V is TRBV11-3 and J is TRBJ2-7, with 12 bases matching TRBD1. With V trimmed by 5 bases and J by 7 bases, 12 bases remained unmatched. There are 16 residues in the CDR3. Germline V gene lookup returns CDR1 SGHNT and CDR2 YENEEA. The CDR3 loop is CASSPKPGQGAGEQYF. In nucleotides, the CDR3 is TGTGCCAGCAGCCCCAAACCGGGACAGGGGGCGGGAGAGCAGTACTTC.

The rearrangement uses TRBV19 and TRBJ2-7; D could derive from TRBD1 or TRBD2 (5 bases each). The CDR3 extends over 16 amino acids. Between the trimmed V and J ends, which lost 5 bases and 1 base, there was a span of 18 bases. CDR1 is LNHDA, CDR2 SQIVND, per germline (reference sequence). CDR3 amino acids: CASSGGMGRNSYEQYF. The CDR3 nucleotides read TGTGCCAGTAGTGGAGGCATGGGACGGAATTCCTACGAGCAGTACTTC.

This clonotype showed up many times. V usage is TRBV14 and J usage is TRBJ2-1; D not certain. The CDR3 totals 14 residues. Germline V lookup: CDR1 SGHDN, CDR2 FVKESK. Between the trimmed V and J ends, which lost 5 bases and 8 bases, there was a span of 16 bases. The CDR3 region has the DNA TGTGCCAGCAGCGAAAAAATTGCCGGGCATGAGCAGTTCTTC. Its translation: CASSEKIAGHEQFF.

Comments on this clonotype: A much larger clonotype is one base distant, so this may be a read error. The chain combines TRBV11-3 with TRBJ2-1, with D possibly matching TRBD2 (5 bases). The germline CDR1 and CDR2 sequences are SGHNT and YENEEA. CDR3 size: 15 residues. The CDR3 here is CASSSDYARYNEHFF. Here the CDR3 DNA reads TGTGCCAGCAGCTCAGACTACGCGCGGTACAATGAGCATTTCTTC.

This clonotype was detected only a few times. The chain has TRBV12-3 or TRBV12-4 and TRBJ2-1; D tentatively fits TRBD1 or TRBD2 (5 bases each). The CDR3 covers 16 residues. V dropped 4 bases and J dropped 8 bases, with 21 bases sitting between them. The CDR3 sequence is CASSYEPGTTPDEQFF. The CDR3 DNA sequence: TGTGCCAGCAGTTACGAGCCCGGGACCACTCCCGATGAGCAGTTCTTC.

Many counts were recorded for this clonotype. This sequence joins TRBV4-3 and TRBJ2-3; TRBD1 matches 7 bases. Unmatched junction bases numbered 10, after V lost 0 bases and J lost 1 base. The germline gives CDR1 LGHNA, CDR2 YSLEER. The CDR3 length is 18 residues. The CDR3 DNA reads TGCGCCAGCAGCCAAGATCTAGGGACAGCGACTCGCACAGATACGCAGTATTTT. Translated, it gives CASSQDLGTATRTDTQYF.

This clonotype was seen ten or more times. The chain is built from TRBV29-1 and TRBJ1-1; no clear D gene. V shed 7 bases and J shed 4 bases, with 10 bases lying between them. This CDR3 has 11 residues. Per germline, CDR1 SQVTM and CDR2 ANQGSEA. The CDR3 sequence: CSAGGSTEAFF. CDR3 nucleotide sequence: TGCAGCGCCGGAGGGTCCACTGAAGCTTTCTTT.

This clonotype was counted only a few times. The genes are TRBV3-1 and TRBJ2-5; no definite D call. Germline lookup yields CDR1 LGHDT and CDR2 YNNKEL (reference sequence). The CDR3 is 9 residues long. Trimming removed 10 bases at V and 3 bases at J, with 3 bases between. As DNA, the CDR3 is TGTGCCAAAAAAGAGACCCAGTACTTC. It specifies CAKKETQYF.

This clonotype was recorded at least ten times. The chain joins TRBV12-3 or TRBV12-4 to TRBJ1-1; TRBD1 matches 11 bases. J was trimmed by 1 base and V by 6 bases; bases with no gene match: 7. The CDR3 runs 16 residues. The CDR3 nucleotides read TGTGCCAGCAGCCAGTCCGGACAGGGGGCGAACACTGAAGCTTTCTTT. This codes for CASSQSGQGANTEAFF.

This clonotype was observed at least ten times. The chain couples TRBV7-6 to TRBJ1-1, with D unresolved. Germline-derived CDR1 and CDR2 are SGHVS and FNYEAQ. The CDR3 is made up of 15 amino acids. V was shortened by 0 bases and J by 0 bases, with 8 bases between the two germline ends. The CDR3 DNA sequence: TGTGCCAGCAGCTTAGCGGGCGTCATGAACACTGAAGCTTTCTTT. Amino acids: CASSLAGVMNTEAFF.

This clonotype has a count of ten or more. The chain links TRBV9 to TRBJ2-3; TRBD2 is a possible D gene (6 bases). Germline values: CDR1 SGDLS, CDR2 YYNGEE. The germline V and J ends were trimmed by 0 bases and 4 bases, with 12 bases remaining between them. CDR3 length equals 15 residues. The CDR3: CASSVEWGVSDTQYF. The CDR3 DNA follows: TGTGCCAGCAGCGTAGAGTGGGGGGTGTCAGATACGCAGTATTTT.

The chain carries TRBV28 and TRBJ1-1, with TRBD1 matching over 8 bases. V was pared by 6 bases and J by 6 bases, with 12 bases of the junction left unmatched. Germline lookup yields CDR1 MDHEN and CDR2 SYDVKM. The CDR3 runs 15 residues. CDR3 bases: TGTGCCAGCAGACCATCGGAACAGGGGGTTTCTGAAGCTTTCTTT. Translated, it gives CASRPSEQGVSEAFF.

Many counts were recorded for this clonotype. V is TRBV27 and J is TRBJ2-7; 7 bases match TRBD2. This CDR3 has 15 amino acids. Germline V lookup: CDR1 MNHEY, CDR2 SMNVEV (reference sequence). J was trimmed by 2 bases and V by 6 bases; bases with no gene match: 10. In DNA form, the CDR3 reads TGTGCCAGCAGCGCAACTGGCGGGGGTACCTACGAGCAGTACTTC. Its translation: CASSATGGGTYEQYF.

This clonotype was seen ten or more times. The rearrangement joins TRBV4-2 to TRBJ2-7; D gene ambiguous. Germline V gene sequence: CDR1 LGHNA, CDR2 YNFKEQ. The V gene lost 4 bases and the J gene lost 5 bases, with 12 bases spanning the gap. The CDR3 covers 13 residues. The CDR3 DNA is TGTGCCAGCAGCCCCCTTGGCGAAGACGAGCAGTACTTC. Residues: CASSPLGEDEQYF.

Worth noting for this clonotype: This may be a read error, as it is one base from a much larger clone. This likely comes from a read error, as the CDR3 has no conserved phenylalanine or tryptophan at its end. The chain couples TRBV28 to TRBJ2-5; 7 nucleotides agree with TRBD1. Germline V CDR1 and CDR2: MDHEN, SYDVKM. The V segment lost 5 bases and the J segment 0 bases; nucleotides outside the gene matches: 15. The CDR3 is made up of 18 amino acids. DNA of the CDR3: TGTGCCAGCAGTCCAACGGCTGGGACAGACGTGTACCAAGAGACCCAGTACCTC. Translating gives CASSPTAGTDVYQETQYL.

This clonotype was picked up a small number of times. This CDR3 reads CASSLLEGAADTQYF. CDR3 DNA: TGTGCCAGCAGTTTACTGGAGGGGGCGGCAGATACGCAGTATTTT. This chain connects TRBV28 to TRBJ2-3; weak D call: TRBD1 (7 bases). Trimming pared 2 bases from V and 4 bases from J, leaving 13 bases between. The CDR3 sequence is 15 residues long. Germline loops: CDR1 MDHEN, CDR2 SYDVKM.

This clonotype was seen at least ten times. The chain recombines TRBV6-6 with TRBJ1-1, with 10 bases fitting TRBD1. The CDR3 is 16 amino acids. Trimming cost V 4 bases and J 4 bases; bases outside gene matches: 9. CDR1 and CDR2 from the germline V gene are MNHNY and SVGAGI (reference sequence). The CDR3 coding sequence is TGTGCCAGCAGTTCCTCGGGACAGGGGATTTCCACTGAAGCTTTCTTT. It translates to CASSSSGQGISTEAFF.

This clonotype was found many times. This sequence joins TRBV5-6 and TRBJ1-3; D is perhaps TRBD1 (5 bases). This CDR3 has 16 amino acids. Trimming stripped 6 bases from V and 0 bases from J, with 16 bases between. Germline V gene sequence: CDR1 SGHDT, CDR2 YYEEEE. CDR3 sequence (DNA): TGTGCCAGCACCTTTAGGGGCCTAACCTCTGGAAACACCATATATTTT. Its protein product is CASTFRGLTSGNTIYF.